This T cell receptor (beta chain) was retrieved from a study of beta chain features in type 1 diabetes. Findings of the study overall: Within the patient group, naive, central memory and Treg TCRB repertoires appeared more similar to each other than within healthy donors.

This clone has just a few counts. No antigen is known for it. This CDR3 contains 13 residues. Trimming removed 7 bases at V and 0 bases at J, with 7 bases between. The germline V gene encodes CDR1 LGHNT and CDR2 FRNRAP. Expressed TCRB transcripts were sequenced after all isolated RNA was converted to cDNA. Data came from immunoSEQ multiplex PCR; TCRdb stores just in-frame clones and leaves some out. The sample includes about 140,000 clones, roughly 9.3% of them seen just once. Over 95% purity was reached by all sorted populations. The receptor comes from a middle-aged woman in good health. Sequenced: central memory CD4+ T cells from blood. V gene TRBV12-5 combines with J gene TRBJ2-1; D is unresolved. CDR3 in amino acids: CASVLSSYNEQFF. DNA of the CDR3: TGTGCTAGTGTCCTTTCCTCCTACAATGAGCAGTTCTTC. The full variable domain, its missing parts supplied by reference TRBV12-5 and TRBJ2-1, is DARVTQTPRHKVTEMGQEVTMRCQPILGHNTVFWYRQTMMQGLELLAYFRNRAPLDDSGMPKDRFSAEMPDATLATLKIQPSEPRDSAVYFCASVLSSYNEQFFGPGTRLTVL.